Below are 18 T cell receptor beta chains sequenced from a single sample in a study of T-cell reconstitution after alpha-beta-depleted transplantation in children. It was with unique molecular identifiers that the TCRbeta library was prepared. A single record per CDR3 protein comes from TCRdb applying MiXCR to the PCR reads. The data show about 980,000 distinct CDR3 sequences, roughly 31% seen once. This specimen consisted of PBMCs, mostly from graft donor cells, obtained 360 days after TCRalphabeta/CD19-depleted stem cell transplant. These receptors all come from a boy under three years old who had a stem cell transplant for SCID, so the T cells may come from the graft donor.

This clonotype was seen a few times. The V call is TRBV5-1, the J call TRBJ2-7, with D possibly matching TRBD2 (6 bases). Deletions cut 4 bases from V and 0 bases from J, with 17 bases between. The germline V gene has CDR1 SGHRS and CDR2 YFSETQ. The CDR3 extends over 16 amino acids. The CDR3 nucleotides are TGCGCCAGCAGCCCGGCGGGGCCATGGAGCTCCTACGAGCAGTACTTC. Protein: CASSPAGPWSSYEQYF.

The V gene is TRBV4-2, the J gene TRBJ2-2; D might be TRBD2 (5 bases). Germline loops: CDR1 LGHNA, CDR2 YNFKEQ. V was trimmed by 0 bases and J by 6 bases, leaving 8 bases between them. The CDR3 is made up of 14 amino acids. The CDR3 DNA follows: TGTGCCAGCAGCCAAGATTGGAGGCCCGGGGAGCTGTTTTTT. Its protein product is CASSQDWRPGELFF.

This clonotype was recorded a few times. This chain uses TRBV3-1 with TRBJ1-3; TRBD1 is a possible D gene (6 bases). Germline V gene lookup returns CDR1 LGHDT and CDR2 YNNKEL (reference sequence). This CDR3 has 17 residues. V dropped 3 bases and J dropped 8 bases, with 23 bases sitting between them. The CDR3 DNA reads as TGTGCCAGCAGCCACACCGAACAGGGTGGAGGACCAGACACCATATATTTT. This gives the protein CASSHTEQGGGPDTIYF. The whole variable domain, remainder taken from reference TRBV3-1 and TRBJ1-3, is DTAVSQTPKYLVTQMGNDKSIKCEQNLGHDTMYWYKQDSKKFLKIMFSYNNKELIINETVPNRFSPKSPDKAHLNLHINSLELGDSAVYFCASSHTEQGGGPDTIYFGEGSWLTVV.

This clonotype was observed a handful of times. The V gene is TRBV29-1, the J gene TRBJ2-2, with D unclear. The ends were cut back, 3 bases at V and 0 bases at J, with 5 bases in the middle. The CDR3 spans 13 residues. Germline values: CDR1 SQVTM, CDR2 ANQGSEA. The CDR3 spells CSVDVPNTGELFF. As DNA, the CDR3 is TGCAGCGTTGACGTCCCGAACACCGGGGAGCTGTTTTTT.

This clonotype was seen repeatedly, ten times or more. The rearrangement uses TRBV7-2 and TRBJ2-1; 9 nucleotides agree with TRBD2. This CDR3 region has 16 residues. V was clipped by 4 bases and J by 1 base; unmatched bases: 5. CDR1 and CDR2 (germline): SGHTA, FQGNSA. CDR3 bases: TGTGCCAGCAGCTCCCCGGGACTAGCATCCTACAATGAGCAGTTCTTC. Translating it yields CASSSPGLASYNEQFF.

This clonotype was seen a handful of times. The chain employs TRBV7-6 and TRBJ2-2; D is uncertain. Trimming pared 1 base from V and 2 bases from J, leaving 17 bases between. Germline V gives CDR1 SGHVS, CDR2 FNYEAQ. The CDR3 spans 18 residues. For the CDR3, the DNA is TGTGCCAGCAGCTTAGTTGCTGGGCCGGTCCTAAACACCGGGGAGCTGTTTTTT. Translated, it gives CASSLVAGPVLNTGELFF. The complete variable domain, with remaining parts taken from reference TRBV7-6 and TRBJ2-2, reads GAGVSQSPRYKVTKRGQDVALRCDPISGHVSLYWYRQALGQGPEFLTYFNYEAQQDKSGLPNDRFSAERPEGSISTLTIQRTEQRDSAMYRCASSLVAGPVLNTGELFFGEGSRLTVL.

This clonotype has only a few counts. The chain carries TRBV10-3 and TRBJ2-3; D gene ambiguous. CDR1 and CDR2 (germline): ENHRY, SYGVKD. The ends were cut back, 3 bases at V and 6 bases at J, with 7 bases in the middle. This CDR3 is built from 12 residues. In nucleotides, the CDR3 is TGTGCCATCAGTGAAATGCTGGATACGCAGTATTTT. Translated, it gives CAISEMLDTQYF.

This clonotype was seen once. The chain carries TRBV28 and TRBJ2-5; no clear D gene. V lost 10 bases and J lost 5, with 14 bases in between. Germline V lookup: CDR1 MDHEN, CDR2 SYDVKM. This CDR3 region has 12 residues. The CDR3 protein is CATSPSIETQYF. CDR3 coding DNA: TGTGCCACCTCGCCGAGTATTGAGACCCAGTACTTC.

This clonotype was detected only a few times. The CDR3 nucleotides are TGTGCCAGCAGCGTACAGCCCTACACTGAAGCTTTCTTT. Its translation: CASSVQPYTEAFF. The rearrangement joins TRBV9 to TRBJ1-1; no firm D call. The CDR3 runs to 13 residues. Germline V gives CDR1 SGDLS, CDR2 YYNGEE. V lost 1 base, J lost 3 bases, and 7 bases lay in between.

This clonotype was picked up a small number of times. This chain joins TRBV20-1 and TRBJ1-4; a possible D gene is TRBD1 (6 bases). V was clipped by 1 base and J by 4 bases, with 16 bases between them. The CDR3 is 16 amino acids. CDR1 is DFQATT and CDR2 is SNEGSKA in the germline V gene (reference sequence). Here the CDR3 reads CSARAATGRLNEKLFF. CDR3 nucleotide sequence: TGCAGTGCTAGAGCTGCCACAGGGAGACTTAATGAAAAACTGTTTTTT.

The chain employs TRBV28 and TRBJ2-7; D gene unclear. Per the germline V gene, CDR1 is MDHEN and CDR2 is SYDVKM. The CDR3 has 15 residues. Trimming pared 6 bases from V and 1 base from J, leaving 16 bases between. In DNA form, the CDR3 reads TGTGCCAGCAGAAGGGATTTCGCCGGGTCCTACGAGCAGTACTTC. It codes for CASRRDFAGSYEQYF.

The V gene is TRBV15, the J gene TRBJ1-1; 7 positions agree with TRBD1. Germline V gene sequence: CDR1 LNHNV, CDR2 YYDKDF (reference sequence). This CDR3 region has 16 residues. Trimming cost V 3 bases and J 1 base; bases outside gene matches: 8. DNA for the CDR3: TGTGCCACCAGCAGGGGAAAGACAGGGAAGAACACTGAAGCTTTCTTT. Encoded protein: CATSRGKTGKNTEAFF.

This chain joins TRBV20-1 and TRBJ2-2; D possibly corresponds to TRBD1 (6 bases). Germline lookup yields CDR1 DFQATT and CDR2 SNEGSKA (reference sequence). The CDR3 runs to 15 residues. The germline V and J ends were trimmed by 6 bases and 4 bases, with 18 bases remaining between them. CDR3 region: CSATDRPGGTGELFF. DNA of the CDR3: TGCAGTGCAACCGACAGGCCCGGCGGCACCGGGGAGCTGTTTTTT.

V usage is TRBV7-9 and J usage is TRBJ1-5, with TRBD1 matching 8 bases. The ends lost 5 bases at V and 4 bases at J; junction bases unmatched: 7. CDR3 length: 15 residues. Germline V lookup: CDR1 SEHNR, CDR2 FQNEAQ (reference sequence). For the CDR3, the DNA is TGTGCCAGCAGCGTCCAGGGGGCGGGAAATCAGCCCCAGCATTTT. Its protein product is CASSVQGAGNQPQHF.

J is TRBJ1-4 and V is TRBV20-1; 7 positions agree with TRBD1. This CDR3 contains 14 residues. V dropped 3 bases and J dropped 6; count of bases not matched to a gene: 7. In germline, CDR1 is DFQATT, CDR2 SNEGSKA (reference sequence). As DNA, the CDR3 is TGCAGTGCTAGCCCCAGGGGGGGGGATGAAAAACTGTTTTTT. Translated, it gives CSASPRGGDEKLFF.

The rearrangement joins TRBV27 to TRBJ2-1; D is possibly TRBD1 (6 bases). The V gene's germline CDR1 is MNHEY and CDR2 SMNVEV (reference sequence). This CDR3 has 15 residues. Trimming took 8 bases from V and 2 from J, leaving 16 bases between them. CDR3 sequence: CASAWGQGPYNEQFF. The DNA for the CDR3 is TGTGCCAGCGCTTGGGGCCAGGGGCCCTACAATGAGCAGTTCTTC.

This clonotype was seen repeatedly, ten times or more. V usage is TRBV4-1 and J usage is TRBJ2-7; tentative D call: TRBD1 (6 bases). Germline CDR1 and CDR2: MGHRA and YSYEKL. Deletions cut 0 bases from V and 3 bases from J, with 18 bases between. This CDR3 comprises 17 residues. The CDR3 coding sequence is TGCGCCAGCAGCCAAGATCATGTGGATAGGGGGTTCTACGAGCAGTACTTC. As protein: CASSQDHVDRGFYEQYF.

CDR3 sequence reads: CSAGRYRENEQYF. The CDR3 bases are TGCAGTGCTGGCCGGTACAGGGAGAACGAGCAGTACTTC. The V and J genes are TRBV20-1 and TRBJ2-7; weak D call: TRBD1 (6 bases). CDR3 length equals 13 residues. The V gene lost 5 bases and the J gene lost 5 bases, with 16 bases spanning the gap. CDR1 is DFQATT, CDR2 SNEGSKA, per germline (reference sequence).